What follows are 18 T cell receptor beta chains derived from one specimen sequenced in a study of cytomegalovirus exposure and HLA in healthy donors. PCR used 60 Vbeta primers and 13 Jbeta primers. Produced via immunoSEQ multiplex PCR; TCRdb's table is partial and in-frame only. The profile covers around 140,000 clones, with 70% to 85% appearing a single time and roughly 3.9% taken by the ten largest. The material sequenced was PBMCs. All receptors come from a male donor in good health and CMV-seropositive.

The rearrangement joins TRBV27 to TRBJ2-2; D may be TRBD2 (6 bases). The V end lost 6 bases, the J end lost 6 bases, and 17 bases lay between the germline ends. CDR1 is MNHEY, CDR2 SMNVEV, per germline (reference sequence). The CDR3 sequence is 15 residues long. The CDR3, as DNA: TGTGCCAGCAGACCCGGGACTCCGGGGGCCGGGGAGCTGTTTTTT. It yields the protein CASRPGTPGAGELFF.

This chain connects TRBV29-1 to TRBJ2-3, with D tentatively TRBD1 (6 bases). Germline CDR1 SQVTM, CDR2 ANQGSEA. The CDR3 totals 14 residues. The germline V and J ends were trimmed by 5 bases and 0 bases, with 12 bases remaining between them. The CDR3 here is CSVQGHPSTDTQYF. For the CDR3, the DNA is TGCAGCGTTCAGGGGCATCCTAGCACAGATACGCAGTATTTT.

The chain joins TRBV7-8 to TRBJ1-2; perhaps TRBD1 as D (5 bases). Between the trimmed V and J ends, which lost 1 base and 5 bases, there was a span of 14 bases. This CDR3 spans 15 amino acids. Germline V CDR1 and CDR2: SGHVS, FQNEAQ. In DNA, the CDR3 is TGTGCCAGCAGCTTAGGATTGGCCGGGGGATATGGCTACACCTTC. Encoded protein: CASSLGLAGGYGYTF.

The table lists this clone with a count of one. The chain joins TRBV29-1 to TRBJ2-7, with 9 bases lining up with TRBD1. The CDR3 loop spans 13 amino acids. Trimming at V came to 4 bases and at J to 12 bases, leaving 13 bases not matched to a gene. The germline gives CDR1 SQVTM, CDR2 ANQGSEA. The CDR3 region has the DNA TGCAGCGTTGTTCCCGGCCCGGGACAGGGAACGTACTTC. Its translation is CSVVPGPGQGTYF.

V gene TRBV5-3 combines with J gene TRBJ1-5; the D gene is possibly TRBD1 (6 bases). TRBV5-3 is reported as an ORF; its role is uncertain. The ends were cut back, 0 bases at V and 1 base at J, with 8 bases in the middle. This CDR3 contains 15 residues. Written as DNA, the CDR3 is TGTGCCAGAAGCTTGGACAGGGTCAGCAATCAGCCCCAGCATTTT. This sequence encodes CARSLDRVSNQPQHF.

The genes are TRBV2 and TRBJ2-1, with D hard to call. Germline values: CDR1 SNHLY, CDR2 FYNNEI. The V and J ends lost 3 bases and 3 bases respectively, with 3 bases between them. This CDR3 spans 12 amino acids. The CDR3 here is CASSDSYNEQFF. The CDR3, as DNA: TGTGCCAGCAGTGACAGCTACAATGAGCAGTTCTTC. The whole variable domain, filled in from reference TRBV2 and TRBJ2-1, reads EPEVTQTPSHQVTQMGQEVILRCVPISNHLYFYWYRQILGQKVEFLVSFYNNEISEKSEIFDDQFSVERPDGSNFTLKIRSTKLEDSAMYFCASSDSYNEQFFGPGTRLTVL.

The J gene is TRBJ2-1, the V gene TRBV5-4; 14 bases fit TRBD2. Germline CDR1 is SGHNT and CDR2 is YYREEE (reference sequence). This CDR3 is built from 17 residues. V dropped 4 bases and J dropped 8; count of bases not matched to a gene: 11. The CDR3 protein is CASSIGLAGGKWDEQFF. The CDR3 nucleotides read TGTGCCAGCAGCATAGGACTAGCGGGAGGCAAGTGGGATGAGCAGTTCTTC.

Only one count was recorded for this clone. CDR3 bases: TGTGCCAGCAGAGGGACAGCCTACAATGAGCAGTTCTTC. Translation gives CASRGTAYNEQFF. This rearrangement joins TRBV27 to TRBJ2-1; 7 bases line up with TRBD1. The germline V gene has CDR1 MNHEY and CDR2 SMNVEV (reference sequence). Trimming cost V 6 bases and J 2 bases; bases outside gene matches: 1. The CDR3 runs to 13 residues.

The chain employs TRBV7-9 and TRBJ2-7; 9 positions agree with TRBD1. This CDR3 comprises 16 residues. Germline V gene lookup returns CDR1 SEHNR and CDR2 FQNEAQ (reference sequence). J lost 2 bases, V lost 3 bases, and 8 bases had no gene match. Here the CDR3 DNA reads TGTGCCAGCAGCTTTCCAACCGGGACAGGGACCTACGAGCAGTACTTC. Translated: CASSFPTGTGTYEQYF.

CDR3 DNA sequence: TGTGCCAGCAGTGAAGGACTAGCGGGAGGGCCACCGATGGAGACCCAGTACTTC. Amino acid sequence: CASSEGLAGGPPMETQYF. This rearrangement joins TRBV28 to TRBJ2-5; 15 bases fit TRBD2. The CDR3 spans 18 residues. Trimming cost V 5 bases and J 5 bases; bases outside gene matches: 12. The germline gives CDR1 MDHEN, CDR2 SYDVKM.

The V gene is TRBV28, the J gene TRBJ1-2, with 9 bases that match TRBD1. The length of the CDR3 is 14 residues. Germline V lookup: CDR1 MDHEN, CDR2 SYDVKM. V lost 6 bases to trimming and J lost 7 bases; unmatched junction nucleotides: 9. CDR3 nucleotide sequence: TGTGCCAGCAGACCCCAGGGACAGGGAGTTGGCTACACCTTC. It encodes CASRPQGQGVGYTF.

This rearrangement joins TRBV7-9 to TRBJ2-5; 10 positions match TRBD2. This CDR3 comprises 15 residues. CDR1 SEHNR and CDR2 FQNEAQ come from the germline V gene (reference sequence). The V and J ends lost 4 bases and 0 bases, in that order; junction bases with no gene match: 2. The CDR3 loop reads CASSSSGGYQETQYF. The CDR3 DNA reads as TGTGCCAGCAGCTCTAGCGGGGGATACCAAGAGACCCAGTACTTC.

This clone was recorded only once. The chain uses TRBV30 and TRBJ2-7; 7 bases agree with TRBD2. Per the germline V gene, CDR1 is GTSNPN and CDR2 is SVGIG (reference sequence). The CDR3 totals 15 residues. After removal of 0 bases from V and 0 bases from J, the junction contained 5 bases not matched to a gene. The CDR3 protein is CAWSVPAGVSYEQYF. In nucleotides, the CDR3 is TGTGCCTGGAGTGTACCGGCGGGGGTCTCCTACGAGCAGTACTTC.

The V and J genes are TRBV5-4 and TRBJ2-3; D possibly corresponds to TRBD2 (7 bases). V was clipped by 4 bases and J by 2 bases, with 17 bases between them. The CDR3 length is 16 residues. The germline V gene has CDR1 SGHNT and CDR2 YYREEE (reference sequence). The CDR3 nucleotides read TGTGCCAGCAGCGGGGGGGGAAGGGGGAACACAGATACGCAGTATTTT. Amino acids: CASSGGGRGNTDTQYF.

This chain connects TRBV28 to TRBJ2-2; TRBD2 is a possible D gene (5 bases). Trimming left V 8 bases short and J 2 bases short, with 21 bases between. CDR3 length: 17 residues. CDR1 is MDHEN, CDR2 SYDVKM, per germline. This chain's CDR3 is CASQSYEPSGNTGELFF. As DNA, the CDR3 is TGTGCCAGCCAAAGTTATGAGCCTTCGGGAAACACCGGGGAGCTGTTTTTT. Based on the CDR3 plus reference TRBV28 and TRBJ2-2, the full variable domain is DVKVTQSSRYLVKRTGEKVFLECVQDMDHENMFWYRQDPGLGLRLIYFSYDVKMKEKGDIPEGYSVSREKKERFSLILESASTNQTSMYLCASQSYEPSGNTGELFFGEGSRLTVL.

The chain couples TRBV10-3 to TRBJ1-4; 7 nucleotides agree with TRBD1. This CDR3 contains 14 residues. Germline CDR1 is ENHRY and CDR2 is SYGVKD. Trimming cost V 4 bases and J 1 base; bases outside gene matches: 0. The CDR3 sequence: CAISGQGTNEKLFF. For the CDR3, the DNA is TGTGCCATCAGTGGACAGGGAACTAATGAAAAACTGTTTTTT.

V gene TRBV25-1 combines with J gene TRBJ2-7, with 9 bases lining up with TRBD1. V lost 4 bases to trimming and J lost 2 bases; unmatched junction nucleotides: 9. The CDR3 loop spans 16 amino acids. From germline, CDR1 is MGHDK and CDR2 SYGVNS. The CDR3 sequence is CASSGTGTGKTYEQYF. The CDR3, as DNA: TGTGCCAGCAGTGGTACCGGGACAGGGAAAACCTACGAGCAGTACTTC.

The CDR3 nucleotides read TGTGCCAGCAGCTTAGAGATGGGAGGGCGTCAAGCTTTCTTT. Translating it yields CASSLEMGGRQAFF. The V gene is TRBV7-8, the J gene TRBJ1-1, with D hard to call. Germline values: CDR1 SGHVS, CDR2 FQNEAQ. The CDR3 is 14 residues long. Deletions cut 1 base from V and 9 bases from J, with 15 bases between.